The clone carrying this T cell receptor (beta chain) was counted once. Its antigen is undetermined. The germline V gene encodes CDR1 LNHNV and CDR2 YYDKDF (reference sequence). This CDR3 region has 20 residues. The V segment lost 1 base and the J segment 2 bases; nucleotides outside the gene matches: 16. This sample stems from a study of post-analysis software for immune sequencing data. The study, taken as a whole, reports: There were a few TRBV segments more frequent in patients than controls, and TRBV5-6, TRBV5-1 and TRBV20-1 were among them.

The TCR beta cDNA libraries carried unique molecular identifiers. Input amounts of about 0.85 to 10 million T cells were used. These gave roughly 0.5 million cDNA molecules, so each molecule approximated one T cell. In TCRdb, the PCR reads were re-called with MiXCR into one record per CDR3 protein. Among fewer than 600,000 distinct CDR3 sequences listed, under 55% were seen once. This clonotype was obtained from a girl between 5 and 17 years old with multiple sclerosis. Sequencing input: blood. The chain has TRBV15 and TRBJ2-4; 8 nucleotides match TRBD1. The CDR3 bases are TGTGCCACCAGCAGAGGCGGGACCAGGGGGCTTCTATACTCCAAAAACATTCAGTACTTC. It encodes CATSRGGTRGLLYSKNIQYF.